Listed below are T cell receptor beta chains from one sample, sequenced in a study of cytomegalovirus exposure and HLA in healthy donors. Sequencing used immunoSEQ multiplex PCR; TCRdb keeps in-frame clones, though not all of them. The data show 150,000 to 200,000 clones, almost 85% seen once. Sequencing was carried out using PBMCs. Receptor source: a boy between 5 and 17 years old in good health and CMV-seronegative. Both conserved end residues are part of each CDR3. A D gene is named only where the DNA matches it firmly. Some rows mark clone size as missing; the rest say once, few, many or name a class of expanded clone.

j_call v_call d_call clone_size cdr3_aa cdr3_nt
TRBJ2-7 TRBV27 TRBD1 . CASLTMGQVYWYEQYF TGTGCCAGCTTGACGATGGGACAGGTTTACTGGTACGAGCAGTACTTC
TRBJ1-1 TRBV7-2 . . CASSLIVNTEAFF TGTGCCAGCAGCTTAATCGTGAACACTGAAGCTTTCTTT
TRBJ2-3 TRBV5-4 TRBD2 . CASSLGVAGGRSTDTQYF TGTGCCAGCAGCCTCGGGGTAGCGGGGGGGCGAAGCACAGATACGCAGTATTTT
TRBJ1-5 TRBV9 . . CASSGDWFGPQHF TGTGCCAGCAGCGGAGACTGGTTTGGGCCCCAGCATTTT
TRBJ2-3 TRBV5-4 . . CASRGPTDTQYF TGTGCCAGCAGGGGGCCCACAGATACGCAGTATTTT
TRBJ2-7 TRBV25-1 . . CASSAGVYEQYF TGTGCCAGCAGTGCAGGGGTCTACGAGCAGTACTTC
TRBJ1-1 TRBV7-9 . . CASSLPSGSSNTEAFF TGTGCCAGCAGCTTACCATCGGGTTCTTCGAACACTGAAGCTTTCTTT
TRBJ2-1 TRBV4-2 TRBD2 . CASSQDVRLAGDEQFF TGTGCCAGCAGCCAAGACGTGAGACTAGCGGGCGATGAGCAGTTCTTC
TRBJ1-2 TRBV10-3 . . CAITETYNYGYTF TGTGCCATCACCGAGACTTATAACTATGGCTACACCTTC
TRBJ1-6 TRBV25-1 . . CASSGITGPTYNSPLHF TGTGCCAGCAGTGGTATTACAGGGCCTACATATAATTCACCCCTCCACTTT
TRBJ1-2 TRBV4-1 TRBD1 . CASSQMGQVLNGYTF TGCGCCAGCAGCCAAATGGGACAGGTGTTAAATGGCTACACCTTC
TRBJ1-1 TRBV5-4 TRBD1 . CASSSPDRGTEAFF TGTGCCAGCAGCTCCCCCGACAGGGGCACTGAAGCTTTCTTT
TRBJ2-2 TRBV4-3 . . CASSQAGTHTGELFF TGCGCCAGCAGCCAGGCCGGGACTCACACCGGGGAGCTGTTTTTT
TRBJ2-3 TRBV6-5 . . CASRQGTGTDTQYF TGTGCCAGCAGACAGGGAACCGGCACAGATACGCAGTATTTT
TRBJ2-7 TRBV30 TRBD1 . CAWRTGASSYEQYF TGTGCCTGGAGGACAGGGGCAAGCTCCTACGAGCAGTACTTC
TRBJ2-7 TRBV19 TRBD2 few CASSIDRGGNYEQYF TGTGCCAGTAGTATAGATCGGGGGGGGAACTACGAGCAGTACTTC
TRBJ2-1 TRBV5-1 . . CASSLGQFYNEQFF TGCGCCAGCAGCTTGGGACAGTTCTACAATGAGCAGTTCTTC
TRBJ2-7 TRBV7-9 TRBD1 . CASSPTGAATYEQYF TGTGCCAGCAGCCCGACAGGGGCGGCCACCTACGAGCAGTACTTC
TRBJ2-2 TRBV9 TRBD1 few CASSVVRTGRSGELFF TGTGCCAGCAGCGTAGTTAGGACAGGGAGGTCCGGGGAGCTGTTTTTT
TRBJ1-1 TRBV7-2 . . CASSLNGMNTEAFF TGTGCCAGCAGCTTAAACGGGATGAACACTGAAGCTTTCTTT
TRBJ2-2 TRBV6-4 . . CASSDADTGELFF TGTGCCAGCAGTGATGCGGACACCGGGGAGCTGTTTTTT
TRBJ2-2 TRBV7-6 TRBD1 . CASSLYRGSSLELFF TGTGCCAGCAGCTTATACAGGGGATCCAGCCTAGAGCTGTTTTTT
TRBJ2-7 TRBV7-8 TRBD2 . CASSLRLGGSSYEQYF TGTGCCAGCAGCTTACGGTTGGGAGGGAGCTCCTACGAGCAGTACTTC
TRBJ1-4 TRBV9 TRBD1 . CASGPGQGDEKLFF TGTGCCAGTGGACCGGGACAGGGGGATGAAAAACTGTTTTTT
TRBJ1-3 TRBV27 TRBD1 . CASSSRTGGTIYF TGTGCCAGCAGTTCGAGGACAGGGGGCACCATATATTTT
TRBJ1-1 TRBV7-6 . . CASSPSGNTEAFF TGTGCCAGCAGTCCCAGTGGGAACACTGAAGCTTTCTTT
TRBJ1-1 TRBV7-8 . . CASSLSSGGPEAFF TGTGCCAGCAGCTTAAGTTCAGGAGGACCTGAAGCTTTCTTT
TRBJ2-3 TRBV6-1 TRBD2 . CASSPLAGGPDTQYF TGTGCCAGCAGCCCCCTAGCGGGAGGGCCAGATACGCAGTATTTT
TRBJ1-1 TRBV6-1 . few CASTLPGQLGTEAFF TGTGCCAGCACCCTCCCCGGACAGCTGGGCACTGAAGCTTTCTTT
TRBJ1-2 TRBV5-5 . . CASSLQGSPGAGYTF TGTGCCAGCAGCTTGCAGGGCAGCCCGGGCGCGGGCTACACCTTC
TRBJ1-4 TRBV5-1 . once CASSLLGHSTNEKLFF TGCGCCAGCAGCTTGCTGGGGCATTCAACTAATGAAAAACTGTTTTTT
TRBJ2-7 TRBV14 TRBD1 few CASSPKGQGAYEQYF TGTGCCAGCAGCCCAAAGGGACAGGGGGCCTACGAGCAGTACTTC
TRBJ2-7 TRBV15 . once CATSRAPVDKSYEQYF TGTGCCACCAGCAGAGCTCCGGTCGACAAATCCTACGAGCAGTACTTC
TRBJ1-4 TRBV7-9 . . CASSPPGGLRVNEKLFF TGTGCCAGCAGCCCGCCGGGGGGGCTGAGGGTTAACGAAAAACTGTTTTTT
TRBJ2-7 TRBV30 . . CAWRRSPASRGNSYEQYF TGTGCCTGGAGAAGGTCCCCCGCATCGAGGGGGAACTCCTACGAGCAGTACTTC
TRBJ1-1 TRBV27 . . CASSTGGGTAAFF TGTGCCAGCAGCACGGGGGGTGGCACTGCAGCTTTCTTT
TRBJ1-1 TRBV9 TRBD1 . CASSAKGTESGAFF TGTGCCAGCAGCGCCAAGGGGACAGAGAGTGGGGCTTTCTTT
TRBJ2-7 TRBV2 TRBD2 . CASSDTEREGRWEQYF TGTGCCAGCAGTGATACGGAGCGGGAGGGCCGTTGGGAGCAGTACTTC
TRBJ1-1 TRBV7-9 TRBD1 . CASSLGVRGDTEAFF TGTGCCAGCAGCTTAGGGGTCAGGGGGGACACTGAAGCTTTCTTT
TRBJ2-5 TRBV5-1 . . CASSLVQGRETQYF TGCGCCAGCAGCTTGGTACAGGGACGAGAGACCCAGTACTTC
TRBJ2-7 TRBV28 . . CASSLSGNYEQYF TGTGCCAGCAGTTTATCAGGGAACTACGAGCAGTACTTC
TRBJ1-4 TRBV5-6 . . CASSYGLGATNEKLFF TGTGCCAGCAGCTATGGTTTAGGGGCAACTAATGAAAAACTGTTTTTT
TRBJ1-2 TRBV6-5 . . CASSYEGPGTIYGYTF TGTGCCAGCAGTTACGAGGGACCCGGGACAATTTATGGCTACACCTTC
TRBJ2-7 TRBV11-2 . . CASTGGGGEQYF TGTGCCAGCACAGGGGGAGGCGGCGAGCAGTACTTC
TRBJ2-7 TRBV27 TRBD1 . CASQRGAGTDYEQYF TGTGCCAGCCAGAGAGGCGCCGGGACAGACTACGAGCAGTACTTC
TRBJ1-3 TRBV11-2 . once CASNLDRVVGNTIYF TGTGCCAGCAACCTAGATCGGGTAGTTGGAAACACCATATATTTT
TRBJ1-5 TRBV6-5 . . CASRGIGNQPQHF TGTGCCAGCAGGGGCATAGGCAATCAGCCCCAGCATTTT
TRBJ2-7 TRBV18 . . CASSPLSDTTYEQYF TGTGCCAGCTCACCACTCTCAGATACCACCTACGAGCAGTACTTC
TRBJ2-3 TRBV2 TRBD2 . CASRYGGAGTDTQYF TGTGCCAGCCGTTACGGGGGGGCTGGCACAGATACGCAGTATTTT
TRBJ2-7 TRBV11-2 TRBD1 . CASSSGQGSSYEQYF TGTGCCAGCAGCTCGGGACAGGGGAGCTCCTACGAGCAGTACTTC
TRBJ1-4 TRBV9 . . CASSVAPIREVEKLFF TGTGCCAGCAGCGTAGCACCTATCCGGGAGGTAGAAAAACTGTTTTTT
TRBJ2-7 TRBV6-5 TRBD2 . CASSYSGGLLEQYF TGTGCCAGCAGTTATAGCGGGGGCCTTTTGGAGCAGTACTTC
TRBJ2-2 TRBV13 TRBD1 . CASSVDRGNGELFF TGTGCCAGCAGCGTTGACAGGGGGAACGGGGAGCTGTTTTTT
TRBJ2-1 TRBV9 TRBD2 . CASGGLAGGPNEQFF TGTGCCAGCGGAGGACTAGCGGGAGGGCCCAATGAGCAGTTCTTC